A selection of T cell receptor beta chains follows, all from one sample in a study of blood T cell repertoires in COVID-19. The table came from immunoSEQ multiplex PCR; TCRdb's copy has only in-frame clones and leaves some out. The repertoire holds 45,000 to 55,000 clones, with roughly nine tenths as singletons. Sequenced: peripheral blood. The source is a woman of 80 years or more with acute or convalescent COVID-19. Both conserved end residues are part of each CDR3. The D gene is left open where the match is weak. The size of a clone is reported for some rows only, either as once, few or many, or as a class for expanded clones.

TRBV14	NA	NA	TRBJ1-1	TGTGCCAGCAGCCAAGTGGGCCCCTACACTGAAGCTTTCTTT	CASSQVGPYTEAFF
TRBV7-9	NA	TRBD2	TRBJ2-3	TGTGCCAGCAGTTTAGCGGGGCCCACAGATACGCAGTATTTT	CASSLAGPTDTQYF
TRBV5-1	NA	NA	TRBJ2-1	TGCGCCAGCAGTTCACAGGAGCCTACCTACAATGAGCAGTTCTTC	CASSSQEPTYNEQFF
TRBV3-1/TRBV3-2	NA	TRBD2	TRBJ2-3	TGTGCCAGCAGCCGTGAAGTAGCGGGGGGGCCAGATACGCAGTATTTT	CASSREVAGGPDTQYF
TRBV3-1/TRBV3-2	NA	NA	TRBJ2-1	TGTGCCAGCAGCCAAACCAGGGGAGGGGGTCAGTTCTTC	CASSQTRGGGQFF
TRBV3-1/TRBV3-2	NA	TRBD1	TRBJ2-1	TGTGCCAGCAGCCAAGACTCGGACAGGGACAATGAGCAGTTCTTC	CASSQDSDRDNEQFF
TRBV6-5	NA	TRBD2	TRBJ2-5	TGTGCCAGCAGAAGCGGGGGGCTAGAGACCCAGTACTTC	CASRSGGLETQYF
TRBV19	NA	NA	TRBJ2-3	TGTGCCAGCCGGGCCCCAGGGGAAGTGGCAGATACGCAGTATTTT	CASRAPGEVADTQYF
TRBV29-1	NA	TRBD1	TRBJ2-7	TGCAGCGCCGACAACCGGGACAGGGGATCCTACGAGCAGTACTTC	CSADNRDRGSYEQYF
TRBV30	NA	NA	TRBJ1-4	TGTGCCTGGGGATTATCTGAAAAACTGTTTTTT	CAWGLSEKLFF
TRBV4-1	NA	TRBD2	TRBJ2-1	TGCGCCAGCAGCCAAGTGGGAGCGGGGGGGGAGCAGTTCTTC	CASSQVGAGGEQFF
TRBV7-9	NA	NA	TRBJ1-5	TGTGCCAGCAGCTTAAAGTCCCAAAACTTTTATAGCAATCAGCCCCAGCATTTT	CASSLKSQNFYSNQPQHF
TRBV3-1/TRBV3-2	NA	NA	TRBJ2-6	TGTGCCAGCAGCAAAGACTTTTCTGGGGCCAACGTCCTGACTTTC	CASSKDFSGANVLTF
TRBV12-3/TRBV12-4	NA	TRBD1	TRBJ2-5	TGTGCCAGCAGTCTTAGGGGGCGGGAGACCCAGTACTTC	CASSLRGRETQYF
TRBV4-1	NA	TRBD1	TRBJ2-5	TGCGCCAGCAGCCCAACAGGGGTTAGAGAGACCCAGTACTTC	CASSPTGVRETQYF
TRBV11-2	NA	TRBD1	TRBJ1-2	TGTGCCAGCAGCTTGCTGGACAGGCTTAACTATGGCTACACCTTC	CASSLLDRLNYGYTF
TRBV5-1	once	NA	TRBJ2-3	TGCGCCAGCAGCTCCGGACTCTTAGATACGCAGTATTTT	CASSSGLLDTQYF
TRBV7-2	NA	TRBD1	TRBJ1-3	TGTGCCAGCAGCCCTCTATCAGGGGGAAGGAACACCATATATTTT	CASSPLSGGRNTIYF
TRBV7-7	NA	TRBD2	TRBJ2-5	TGTGCTAGCAGCTTAGCGGGCAGACAAGAGACCCAGTACTTC	CASSLAGRQETQYF
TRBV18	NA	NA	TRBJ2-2	TGTGCCAGCTCACTAAGACAGGCGAACACCGGGGAGCTGTTTTTT	CASSLRQANTGELFF
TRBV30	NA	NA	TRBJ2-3	TGTGCCTGGAGTCCGACGGCGGGAGATACGCAGTATTTT	CAWSPTAGDTQYF
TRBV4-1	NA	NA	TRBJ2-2	TGCGCCAGCAGCCAACTCGAGAATTTCTTCACCGGGGAGCTGTTTTTT	CASSQLENFFTGELFF
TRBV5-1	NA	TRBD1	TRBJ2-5	TGCGCCAGCAGCCAAACGGGACAGGGAGTCGAGACCCAGTACTTC	CASSQTGQGVETQYF
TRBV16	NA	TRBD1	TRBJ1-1	TGTGCCAGCAGCTCTAACCGGGACAGTGAAGCTTTCTTT	CASSSNRDSEAFF
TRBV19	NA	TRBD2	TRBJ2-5	TGTGCCAGTAGTACGACTAGCGGGGGCGGTGAGACCCAGTACTTC	CASSTTSGGGETQYF
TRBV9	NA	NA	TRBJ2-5	TGTGCCAGCAGCGTAGGGTCCGGACAGTGGGAGACCCAGTACTTC	CASSVGSGQWETQYF
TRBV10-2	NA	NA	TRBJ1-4	TGCGCCAGCAGTGAGTCGGCAGGGGAAAAACTGTTTTTT	CASSESAGEKLFF
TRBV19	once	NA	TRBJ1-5	TGTGCCACCCTCCCGGGGGGACACGATCAGCCCCAGCATTTT	CATLPGGHDQPQHF
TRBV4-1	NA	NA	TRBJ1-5	TGCGCCAGCAGCCAAGAGTTCCGGGTTCATCAGCCCCAGCATTTT	CASSQEFRVHQPQHF
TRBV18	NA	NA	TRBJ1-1	TGTGCCAGCTCACCCCAAGGGGAGGGGGAAGCTTTCTTT	CASSPQGEGEAFF
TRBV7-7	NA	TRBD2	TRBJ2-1	TGTGCCAGCAGCCTCCATAGCGGGGAGAGCTCCTACAATGAGCAGTTCTTC	CASSLHSGESSYNEQFF
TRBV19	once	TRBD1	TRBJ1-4	TGTGCCAGTAGTATTCACAGGGGGGAGAATGAAAAACTGTTTTTT	CASSIHRGENEKLFF
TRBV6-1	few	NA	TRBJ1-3	TGTGCCAGCAGTGAGCTCTTACAGGGAACTGGAAACACCATATATTTT	CASSELLQGTGNTIYF
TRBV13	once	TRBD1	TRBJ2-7	TGTGCCAGCAGCTCCCGGGACAGCTCCTACGAGCAGTACTTC	CASSSRDSSYEQYF
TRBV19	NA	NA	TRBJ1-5	TGTGCCAGTAGTGAGGCAGGGAGGGATCAGCCCCAGCATTTT	CASSEAGRDQPQHF
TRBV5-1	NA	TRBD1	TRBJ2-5	TGCGCCAGCAGCTTTAGGACAGGGGTAAGGGAGACCCAGTACTTC	CASSFRTGVRETQYF
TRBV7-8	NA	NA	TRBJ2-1	TGTGCCAGCAGCTTAGCCGGGTCGGCTGTTCATAATGAGCAGTTCTTC	CASSLAGSAVHNEQFF
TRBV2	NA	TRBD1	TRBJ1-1	TGTGCCAGCAGTGTGGACAGGGGGTGGACTGAAGCTTTCTTT	CASSVDRGWTEAFF
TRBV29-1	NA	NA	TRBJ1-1	TGCAGCGTTGGGAACAGGGTTGACACTGAAGCTTTCTTT	CSVGNRVDTEAFF
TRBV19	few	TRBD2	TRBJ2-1	TGTGCCAGTAGTATAGCTAGGCGGGGGGGCGCTGAGCAGTTCTTC	CASSIARRGGAEQFF
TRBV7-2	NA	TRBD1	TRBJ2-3	TGTGCCAGCAGCCCCCGACAGGGGGTGGGTACGCAGTATTTT	CASSPRQGVGTQYF